The text below deals with one TCR beta chain. These data are taken from a study of blood T cell repertoires in COVID-19. Study-wide background: There were acute and convalescent COVID-19 samples, and they came from the United States, Italy and Spain. PBMCs, B-cell-depleted T cells, or T cells provided the cDNA or gDNA that made up the material.

How the authors handled the data: Scientists estimated how many nucleated cells there were by amplifying reference gene primers. Using immunoSEQ multiplex PCR, the repertoire was profiled, and TCRdb retains in-frame clones only, with some absent. V and J calls plus clone size are reproduced from that table; the DNA served to infer D and trimming. Of about 170,000 clones listed, around 67% were seen once; the top ten hold about 3%. Germline trimming cut 7 bases from V and 2 bases from J; bases unmatched to any gene: 12. The CDR3 covers 17 residues. Germline V gene data show CDR1 as ENHRY and CDR2 as SYGVKD.

Sequencing was carried out using peripheral blood. V is TRBV10-3 and J is TRBJ2-5; 11 nucleotides align to TRBD2. The TCR sequence derives from a woman over 75 with acute or convalescent COVID-19. The CDR3 DNA reads TGTGCCATCACGCCGACTAGCGGGATCGGGATTCAAGAGACCCAGTACTTC. Encoded protein: CAITPTSGIGIQETQYF.